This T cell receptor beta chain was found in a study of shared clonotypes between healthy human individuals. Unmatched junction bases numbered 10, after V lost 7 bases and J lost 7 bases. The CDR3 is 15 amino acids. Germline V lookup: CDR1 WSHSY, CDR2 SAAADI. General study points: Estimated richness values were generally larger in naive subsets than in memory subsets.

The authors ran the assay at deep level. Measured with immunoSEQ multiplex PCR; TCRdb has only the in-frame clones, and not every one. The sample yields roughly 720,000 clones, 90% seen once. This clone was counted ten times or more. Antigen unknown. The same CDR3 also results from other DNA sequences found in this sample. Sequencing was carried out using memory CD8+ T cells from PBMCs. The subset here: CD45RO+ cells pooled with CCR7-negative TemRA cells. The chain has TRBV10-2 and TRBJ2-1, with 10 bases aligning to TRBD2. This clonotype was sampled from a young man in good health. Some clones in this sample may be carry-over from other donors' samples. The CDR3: CASTEAGGPRNEQFF. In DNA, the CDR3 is TGCGCCAGCACCGAAGCGGGAGGGCCGCGGAATGAGCAGTTCTTC.